Following are 9 T cell receptor beta chains from one sample sequenced in a study of OX40 agonist ivuxolimab in advanced cancers. The method was immunoSEQ multiplex PCR; TCRdb's version includes in-frame clones alone and lacks a portion of them. The sample comprises about 93,000 clones, 90% to 95% of which are singletons, and around 3% rests with the top ten. Sequenced here: CD4+ or CD8+ T cells sorted from blood, sampled in a trial of the OX40 agonist ivuxolimab. Every receptor here comes from an adult with an advanced solid tumor such as melanoma, head and neck, liver or kidney cancer.

V and J are TRBV11-2 and TRBJ2-7; D is uncertain. The V end was cut by 3 bases, the J end by 2 bases, with 14 bases between. Per germline, CDR1 SGHAT and CDR2 FQNNGV. This CDR3 spans 15 amino acids. The DNA of the CDR3 is TGTGCCAGCAGCTTCAGCCAGACACTTACCTACGAGCAGTACTTC. It encodes CASSFSQTLTYEQYF.

This clone was observed a handful of times. The chain links TRBV5-4 to TRBJ2-7; the D is unclear. The CDR3 consists of 13 residues. The V gene lost 1 base and the J gene lost 4 bases, with 9 bases spanning the gap. Germline V gene sequence: CDR1 SGHNT, CDR2 YYREEE (reference sequence). In DNA form, the CDR3 reads TGTGCCAGCAGCTTGAGGTTAGGTTACGAGCAGTACTTC. Translated: CASSLRLGYEQYF.

Points on this clone: The sample contains more than one DNA sequence encoding this CDR3. The chain carries TRBV4-1 and TRBJ2-7; D is ambiguous. The V gene's germline CDR1 is MGHRA and CDR2 YSYEKL. This CDR3 is built from 13 residues. Trimming took off 0 bases at V and 4 bases at J, with 7 bases between the two ends. The CDR3 nucleotides read TGCGCCAGCAGCCAAGATGGGCCGTACGAGCAGTACTTC. Translating it yields CASSQDGPYEQYF.

The chain is built from TRBV18 and TRBJ2-1; D possibly corresponds to TRBD2 (6 bases). The germline V and J ends were trimmed by 6 bases and 2 bases, with 17 bases remaining between them. This CDR3 is 16 amino acids long. Germline values: CDR1 KGHSH, CDR2 LQKENI. The CDR3 DNA sequence: TGTGCCAGCTCTCTCGCCAGCGGGCAGACCTACAATGAGCAGTTCTTC. Encoded protein: CASSLASGQTYNEQFF.

The chain is built from TRBV6-5 and TRBJ2-1; D is undetermined. V dropped 6 bases and J dropped 6 bases, with 15 bases sitting between them. This CDR3 comprises 14 residues. Germline V gives CDR1 MNHEY, CDR2 SVGAGI. CDR3 amino acids: CASSNMMGSNEQFF. CDR3 bases: TGTGCCAGCAGCAATATGATGGGCTCCAATGAGCAGTTCTTC.

The CDR3 DNA is TGCGCCAGCAGCCAAGCCCCAGGCACGGGGTACAATGAGCAGTTCTTC. Protein sequence: CASSQAPGTGYNEQFF. The chain joins TRBV4-1 to TRBJ2-1; possibly TRBD2 for D (5 bases). Germline CDR1 is MGHRA and CDR2 is YSYEKL. The V gene lost 1 base and the J gene lost 4 bases, with 14 bases spanning the gap. This CDR3 contains 16 residues.

The rearrangement links TRBV7-2 to TRBJ2-5, with 9 nucleotides matching TRBD1. J gave up 2 bases and V 5 bases, and 9 bases lay outside the gene matches. In germline, CDR1 is SGHTA, CDR2 FQGNSA. CDR3 size: 16 residues. The CDR3 nucleotides read TGTGCCAGCAGCCAAGGGACAGGGAGAGGGCAAGAGACCCAGTACTTC. The encoded protein is CASSQGTGRGQETQYF.

In nucleotides, the CDR3 is TGTGCCAGCAGCTTACCCCGACTAGCGGGGGACTCCTACAATGAGCAGTTCTTC. It codes for CASSLPRLAGDSYNEQFF. The gene calls are TRBV7-8 and TRBJ2-1, with TRBD2 matching 12 bases. Germline CDR1 reads SGHVS; CDR2 reads FQNEAQ. Trimming took 2 bases from V and 0 from J; bases not matched to a gene: 5. This CDR3 comprises 18 residues.

The J gene is TRBJ2-1, the V gene TRBV27; 8 nucleotides match TRBD2. Germline V CDR1 and CDR2: MNHEY, SMNVEV (reference sequence). CDR3 length: 14 amino acids. The V and J ends lost 2 bases and 6 bases, in that order; junction bases with no gene match: 3. The CDR3 nucleotides read TGTGCCAGCAGTTTAGGACTAGCTTTCAATGAGCAGTTCTTC. Translating gives CASSLGLAFNEQFF.